Following are 25 T cell receptor beta chains from one sample sequenced in a study of CD8+CD57+ T cells in acquired aplastic anemia. Using genomic DNA as the template, TCR beta VDJ and CDR3 profiling was carried out. TCRdb re-called the reads through MiXCR, storing one row per CDR3 protein. The sample records 150,000 to 200,000 distinct CDR3 sequences, roughly half being singletons. Patients included in sequencing had previously demonstrated CD8+CD57+ cell expansion by flow cytometry. Source material: sorted CD4+, CD8+, or CD8+CD57+ T cells (not recorded which) from PBMCs. The receptor source for this set is a human donor with aplastic anemia.

The gene calls are TRBV12-3 or TRBV12-4 and TRBJ1-6; 11 bases align to TRBD1. Losses at the gene ends were 6 bases for V and 8 bases for J; bases not matched to a gene: 0. This CDR3 contains 13 residues. Here the CDR3 DNA reads TGTGCCAGCAGGGGACAGGGGGATTCACCCCTCCACTTT. Translated: CASRGQGDSPLHF.

The chain recombines TRBV9 with TRBJ1-2; D may be TRBD1 (5 bases). Germline V gene lookup returns CDR1 SGDLS and CDR2 YYNGEE. This CDR3 spans 14 amino acids. V shed 0 bases and J shed 3 bases, with 9 bases lying between them. The CDR3 nucleotides are TGTGCCAGCAGCGTAGGAGGGGCGGACTATGGCTACACCTTC. It is translated as CASSVGGADYGYTF.

This clonotype was recorded at least ten times. The J gene is TRBJ1-1, the V gene TRBV19; TRBD1 matches at 7 bases. The CDR3 totals 13 residues. Germline lookup yields CDR1 LNHDA and CDR2 SQIVND (reference sequence). V trimming: 3 bases; J trimming: 4 bases; junction bases outside the gene matches: 2. CDR3 DNA sequence: TGTGCCAGTAGTATTGACAGGGTCACTGAAGCTTTCTTT. It translates to CASSIDRVTEAFF. The full variable domain, with the rest looked up from reference TRBV19 and TRBJ1-1, is DGGITQSPKYLFRKEGQNVTLSCEQNLNHDAMYWYRQDPGQGLRLIYYSQIVNDFQKGDIAEGYSVSREKKESFPLTVTSAQKNPTAFYLCASSIDRVTEAFFGQGTRLTVV.

V is TRBV6-2 or TRBV6-3 and J is TRBJ1-1; TRBD1 matches 10 bases. V dropped 4 bases and J dropped 5; count of bases not matched to a gene: 10. CDR1 is MNHEY, CDR2 SVGEGT, per germline. This CDR3 region has 16 residues. CDR3 nucleotide sequence: TGTGCCAGCAGTTTTCTCCGGGACAGGGGTTTTACTGAAGCTTTCTTT. The encoded protein is CASSFLRDRGFTEAFF.

The chain recombines TRBV5-1 with TRBJ2-3; 15 bases agree with TRBD2. After removal of 5 bases from V and 3 bases from J, the junction contained 7 bases not matched to a gene. The CDR3 loop spans 17 amino acids. Per the germline V gene, CDR1 is SGHRS and CDR2 is YFSETQ. This CDR3 reads CASRRTSGGASTDTQYF. In DNA, the CDR3 is TGCGCCAGCAGGAGGACTAGCGGGGGGGCCTCGACAGATACGCAGTATTTT. Full variable domain (remainder filled in from reference TRBV5-1 and TRBJ2-3): KAGVTQTPRYLIKTRGQQVTLSCSPISGHRSVSWYQQTPGQGLQFLFEYFSETQRNKGNFPGRFSGRQFSNSRSEMNVSTLELGDSALYLCASRRTSGGASTDTQYFGPGTRLTVL.

The sample holds one count of this clonotype. The chain employs TRBV10-3 and TRBJ2-2, with TRBD2 identical over 12 bases. Germline V CDR1 and CDR2: ENHRY, SYGVKD. The CDR3 contains 17 residues. V dropped 3 bases and J dropped 3; count of bases not matched to a gene: 5. The CDR3 bases are TGTGCCATCAGTGACAGACTAGCGGGGGCCTACACCGGGGAGCTGTTTTTT. Amino acids: CAISDRLAGAYTGELFF.

The V and J genes are TRBV11-2 and TRBJ1-6; possible D gene TRBD1, 5 bases. In germline, CDR1 is SGHAT, CDR2 FQNNGV. The CDR3 consists of 16 residues. With 0 bases removed from V and 3 bases from J, the gap between germline ends came to 9 bases. The CDR3 DNA reads TGTGCCAGCAGCTTAGATTCCAGGGTCTATAATTCACCCCTCCACTTT. This encodes CASSLDSRVYNSPLHF.

This clonotype was seen a handful of times. A read error may be the cause here, since a much bigger clone is one base away. The chain employs TRBV20-1 and TRBJ2-7; D is unclear. The germline V gene encodes CDR1 DFQATT and CDR2 SNEGSKA (reference sequence). This CDR3 is 14 amino acids long. The V end lost 0 bases, the J end lost 10 bases, and 19 bases lay between the germline ends. The DNA for the CDR3 is TGCAGTGCTAGAGATCCCAAGCGACTCGAGGCCCAGTACTTC. It codes for CSARDPKRLEAQYF.

This chain uses TRBV15 with TRBJ2-7; D remains unclear. V lost 3 bases, J lost 5 bases, and 8 bases lay in between. This CDR3 comprises 12 residues. In germline, CDR1 is LNHNV, CDR2 YYDKDF (reference sequence). In nucleotides, the CDR3 is TGTGCCACCAGCAGGTCGTCGGACGAGCAGTACGTC. Residues: CATSRSSDEQYV.

On this clonotype: Germline is not matched at one junction end, which may reflect a read error. The J gene is TRBJ1-2, the V gene TRBV2; 9 bases are a match to TRBD1. The length of the CDR3 is 14 residues. CDR1 is SNHLY, CDR2 FYNNEI, per germline. This CDR3 reads CATSPGTGTYGYTF. CDR3 coding DNA: TGTGCCACCAGTCCAGGGACAGGGACCTATGGCTACACCTTC.

This clonotype was recorded many times. This chain connects TRBV20-1 to TRBJ2-1; no definite D call. The CDR3 totals 14 residues. The germline V gene has CDR1 DFQATT and CDR2 SNEGSKA (reference sequence). V was clipped by 3 bases and J by 4 bases, with 13 bases between them. The CDR3 region has the DNA TGCAGTGCTAGGAGCTTTGCAATATACAATGAGCAGTTCTTC. Its protein product is CSARSFAIYNEQFF.

Ten or more counts support this clonotype. The J gene is TRBJ2-7, the V gene TRBV24-1; 7 bases map to TRBD1. Looked up from germline, CDR1 is KGHDR and CDR2 is SFDVKD. The ends lost 1 base at V and 2 bases at J; junction bases unmatched: 16. The CDR3 consists of 19 residues. The CDR3 loop is CATSDLRHETGAKPYEQYV. CDR3 in DNA: TGTGCCACCAGTGATTTAAGGCATGAAACAGGGGCGAAACCCTACGAGCAGTACGTC.

There are many counts of this clonotype. The chain is built from TRBV7-9 and TRBJ2-1; D gene uncertain. The germline CDR1 and CDR2 sequences are SEHNR and FQNEAQ (reference sequence). V was cut by 5 bases and J by 5 bases, with 7 bases left in between. The CDR3 covers 12 residues. DNA for the CDR3: TGTGCCAGCAGCCCGGTGGACAATGAGCAGTTCTTC. Translation gives CASSPVDNEQFF. Full variable domain (missing parts from reference TRBV7-9 and TRBJ2-1): DTGVSQNPRHKITKRGQNVTFRCDPISEHNRLYWYRQTLGQGPEFLTYFQNEAQLEKSRLLSDRFSAERPKGSFSTLEIQRTEQGDSAMYLCASSPVDNEQFFGPGTRLTVL.

This sequence joins TRBV7-9 and TRBJ2-7; the D gene is possibly TRBD2 (6 bases). Germline V gene lookup returns CDR1 SEHNR and CDR2 FQNEAQ (reference sequence). This CDR3 region has 13 residues. The CDR3: CARLATSTGELYV. The CDR3 DNA sequence: TGTGCCAGACTAGCCACGAGCACCGGGGAGCTGTACGTC.

The chain has TRBV24-1 and TRBJ2-1; 12 positions match TRBD2. Trimming cost V 4 bases and J 8 bases; bases outside gene matches: 8. CDR1 is KGHDR, CDR2 SFDVKD, per germline. The CDR3 is 16 amino acids. CDR3 residues: CATSDRTSGVIDEQFF. The CDR3 nucleotides read TGTGCCACCAGTGACCGGACTAGCGGGGTGATCGATGAGCAGTTCTTC.

The gene calls are TRBV20-1 and TRBJ1-2; the match to TRBD1 covers 7 bases. V lost 1 base to trimming and J lost 8 bases; unmatched junction nucleotides: 19. This CDR3 contains 17 residues. Germline CDR1 is DFQATT and CDR2 is SNEGSKA (reference sequence). Here the CDR3 reads CSARGAQSRGRGEGYTF. The CDR3 DNA is TGCAGTGCTAGAGGGGCGCAATCGAGGGGCAGGGGGGAAGGCTACACCTTC.

This clonotype was observed at least ten times. One end of the junction varies from germline; a read error may be responsible. The V and J genes are TRBV10-3 and TRBJ2-4; D possibly corresponds to TRBD2 (5 bases). The CDR3 extends over 14 amino acids. Germline CDR1 is ENHRY and CDR2 is SYGVKD. CDR3 amino acids: CAVRPAGGKNIQYF. In DNA form, the CDR3 reads TGTGCCGTCAGGCCCGCGGGCGGCAAAAACATTCAGTACTTC.

The genes are TRBV20-1 and TRBJ1-1, with D possibly TRBD1 on 5 matching bases. Germline V gives CDR1 DFQATT, CDR2 SNEGSKA (reference sequence). The CDR3 covers 12 residues. Trimming took 2 bases from V and 7 from J, leaving 11 bases between them. The CDR3 sequence: CSARRQGNEAFF. CDR3 coding DNA: TGCAGTGCTAGAAGGCAGGGTAATGAAGCTTTCTTT.

In its sample, this clonotype was seen once. The rearrangement joins TRBV24-1 to TRBJ2-6; maybe TRBD1 (5 bases). V lost 5 bases and J 3 bases, leaving 10 bases between the germline ends. The CDR3 spans 15 residues. Germline V gene lookup returns CDR1 KGHDR and CDR2 SFDVKD. CDR3 region: CATSAGFGGANVLTF. The CDR3, as DNA: TGTGCCACCAGTGCAGGGTTCGGTGGGGCCAACGTCCTGACTTTC.

This clonotype has more than one count but fewer than ten. This sequence joins TRBV20-1 and TRBJ1-6; D remains ambiguous. Germline V lookup: CDR1 DFQATT, CDR2 SNEGSKA (reference sequence). The CDR3 length is 15 residues. Trimming pared 0 bases from V and 9 bases from J, leaving 15 bases between. CDR3 bases: TGCAGTGCTAGAGATCGGCAGGCCCGCGGTTCACCCCTCCACTTT. Its protein is CSARDRQARGSPLHF.

The chain joins TRBV4-1 to TRBJ2-7; TRBD2 might be the D (7 bases). This CDR3 has 15 residues. Germline lookup yields CDR1 MGHRA and CDR2 YSYEKL. Deletions cut 3 bases from V and 5 bases from J, with 17 bases between. CDR3: CASSQYGGRRNEQYF. The DNA of the CDR3 is TGCGCCAGCAGCCAGTACGGGGGGCGTAGAAACGAGCAGTACTTC.

The table lists this clonotype with many counts. The chain combines TRBV6-1 with TRBJ2-7; possible D gene TRBD2, 5 bases. The CDR3 length is 12 residues. Trimming removed 10 bases from V and 5 bases from J, with 15 bases in between. CDR1 and CDR2 (germline): MNHNS, SASEGT. The DNA for the CDR3 is TGTGCCACACAGAGGGAGTCCCACGAGCAGTACTTC. As protein: CATQRESHEQYF.

Ten or more counts support this clonotype. The V and J genes are TRBV11-1 and TRBJ2-7; D ambiguous. This CDR3 is 13 amino acids long. Germline-derived CDR1 and CDR2 are SGHAT and FQDESV (reference sequence). V lost 2 bases, J lost 3 bases, and 8 bases lay in between. CDR3 loop: CASSLTDGYEQYV. CDR3 DNA: TGTGCCAGCAGCTTAACCGACGGCTACGAGCAGTACGTC.

This clonotype has only a few counts. The V gene is TRBV3-1, the J gene TRBJ1-6; D not certain. V lost 1 base, J lost 6 bases, and 13 bases lay in between. The CDR3 is made up of 16 amino acids. Germline CDR1 is LGHDT and CDR2 is YNNKEL (reference sequence). CDR3 DNA: TGTGCCAGCAGCCAAGGCGGTCCACGGGCTAATTCACCCCTCCACTTT. This translates into CASSQGGPRANSPLHF.

This clonotype occurred a few times. V gene TRBV19 combines with J gene TRBJ1-6; 7 positions match TRBD1. The germline gives CDR1 LNHDA, CDR2 SQIVND (reference sequence). After removal of 9 bases from V and 8 bases from J, the junction contained 10 bases not matched to a gene. CDR3 size: 14 residues. CDR3 DNA: TGTGCCAGCACCCTAAACGACAGGGATTCACCCCTCCACTTT. Translated, it gives CASTLNDRDSPLHF.